This paragraph covers one T cell receptor beta chain sequence. What it recognizes is unknown. Method: immunoSEQ multiplex PCR; TCRdb's copy keeps in-frame clones and lacks some. Of about 81,000 clones detected, roughly 73% appear once; the ten largest clones hold roughly 1.1%. Before sequencing took place, the ViraFEST assay used viral peptide pools to expand antigen-specific CD4+ T cells. Cultured cells yielded isolated CD4+ T cells after around 10 days. Every participant took two doses of the BNT162b2 or mRNA-1273 vaccine. Vaccinated participants had no history of SARS-CoV-2 infection and tested negative for nucleocapsid antibodies. About 2.1 million PBMC were seeded per well and grown in the presence of 9 to 10 IU/ml IL-2 and around 9 ug/ml peptides. Half the medium was swapped for IL-2 medium on days 3 and 7. The data derive from a study of vaccination effects on CD4 cells after COVID-19. Study conclusions and caveats: Convalescent patients were few in the study, and early post-infection timepoints were absent.

Germline V gives CDR1 MNHNS, CDR2 SASEGT. The V gene lost 2 bases and the J gene lost 8 bases, with 15 bases spanning the gap. The CDR3 sequence is 14 residues long. The chain is built from TRBV6-1 and TRBJ1-2, with D maybe TRBD1 (5 bases). The sequenced sample was CD4+ T cells from PBMCs cultured with HCoV-OC43 spike peptides, obtained after COVID-19 vaccination. Subset indicated: HCoV-OC43 spike overlapping peptide pool stimulation. This TCR derives from a human donor who received a COVID-19 vaccine. The CDR3 bases are TGTGCCAGCAGTGAAATCGGCAGGGAAGAAGGCTACACCTTC. It yields the protein CASSEIGREEGYTF.